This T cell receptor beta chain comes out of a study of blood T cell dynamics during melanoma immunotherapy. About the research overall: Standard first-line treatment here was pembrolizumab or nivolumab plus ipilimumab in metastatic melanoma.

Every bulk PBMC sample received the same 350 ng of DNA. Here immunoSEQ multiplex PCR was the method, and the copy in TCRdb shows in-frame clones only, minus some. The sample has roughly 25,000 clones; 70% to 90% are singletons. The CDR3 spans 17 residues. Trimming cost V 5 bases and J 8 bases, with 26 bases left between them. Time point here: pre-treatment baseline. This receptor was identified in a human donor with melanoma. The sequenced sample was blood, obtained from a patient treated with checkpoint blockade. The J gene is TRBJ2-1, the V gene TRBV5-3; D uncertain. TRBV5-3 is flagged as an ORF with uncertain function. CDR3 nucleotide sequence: TGTGCCAGAAGGATACTGGCGGTAGTAAAAAGGAGCGATGAGCAGTTCTTC. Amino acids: CARRILAVVKRSDEQFF.